Each of the 10 T cell receptor beta chains below was sequenced from the same sample in a study of OX40 agonist ivuxolimab in advanced cancers. Method: immunoSEQ multiplex PCR; TCRdb's copy keeps in-frame clones and lacks some. Of roughly 63,000 clones listed, about 86% were seen once; the top ten hold 1.2%. Sequencing was performed on CD4+ or CD8+ T cells sorted from blood, taken in a trial of the OX40 agonist ivuxolimab. The receptors derive from an adult with an advanced solid tumor such as melanoma, head and neck, liver or kidney cancer.

The chain recombines TRBV7-6 with TRBJ2-1; D ambiguous. In germline, CDR1 is SGHVS, CDR2 FNYEAQ. CDR3 length: 15 residues. Trimming pared 5 bases from V and 6 bases from J, leaving 17 bases between. The CDR3 region has the DNA TGTGCCAGCAGCCAGCTCGGGTCCCCCGGCAATGAGCAGTTCTTC. Residues: CASSQLGSPGNEQFF.

This clone was recorded a few times. The genes are TRBV2 and TRBJ1-2, with a weak D call TRBD1 (6 bases). Germline CDR1 reads SNHLY; CDR2 reads FYNNEI. V gave up 4 bases and J gave up 3 bases, with 15 bases separating them. There are 15 residues in the CDR3. The CDR3 protein is CASSARQVSDYGYTF. CDR3 bases: TGTGCCAGCAGTGCCAGACAGGTCTCGGACTATGGCTACACCTTC. The full variable domain, with the rest looked up from reference TRBV2 and TRBJ1-2, is EPEVTQTPSHQVTQMGQEVILRCVPISNHLYFYWYRQILGQKVEFLVSFYNNEISEKSEIFDDQFSVERPDGSNFTLKIRSTKLEDSAMYFCASSARQVSDYGYTFGSGTRLTVV.

The chain uses TRBV7-8 and TRBJ1-3, with TRBD1 matching over 8 bases. CDR3 length: 18 amino acids. CDR1 SGHVS and CDR2 FQNEAQ come from the germline V gene. After removal of 4 bases from V and 0 bases from J, the junction contained 11 bases not matched to a gene. This chain's CDR3 is CASSSLPGQVFSGNTIYF. CDR3 in DNA: TGTGCCAGCAGCTCTTTACCGGGACAGGTTTTCTCTGGAAACACCATATATTTT.

This clone was picked up a small number of times. This chain links TRBV7-8 with TRBJ2-6, with D possibly matching TRBD1 (6 bases). CDR1 and CDR2 from the germline V gene are SGHVS and FQNEAQ. The CDR3 extends over 16 amino acids. The ends were cut back, 1 base at V and 0 bases at J, with 7 bases in the middle. CDR3 amino acids: CASSLGGPSGANVLTF. CDR3 coding DNA: TGTGCCAGCAGCTTAGGGGGGCCCTCTGGGGCCAACGTCCTGACTTTC.

The chain carries TRBV5-1 and TRBJ1-6; 7 bases line up with TRBD1. V shed 4 bases and J 0 bases; nucleotides not matched to a gene: 10. The CDR3 covers 18 residues. CDR1 is SGHRS and CDR2 is YFSETQ in the germline V gene. The CDR3 sequence: CASSEAGQFVSYNSPLHF. The CDR3 region has the DNA TGCGCCAGCAGCGAAGCGGGACAGTTTGTCTCCTATAATTCACCCCTCCACTTT.

The V call is TRBV6-5, the J call TRBJ1-4, with 9 bases matching TRBD1. Looked up from germline, CDR1 is MNHEY and CDR2 is SVGAGI. Trimming at V came to 6 bases and at J to 5 bases, leaving 4 bases not matched to a gene. The CDR3 loop spans 14 amino acids. CDR3 in amino acids: CASSKTGGNEKLFF. CDR3 DNA: TGTGCCAGCAGCAAAACAGGGGGCAATGAAAAACTGTTTTTT.

The genes are TRBV29-1 and TRBJ2-5; D gene unclear. There are 12 residues in the CDR3. Looked up from germline, CDR1 is SQVTM and CDR2 is ANQGSEA. Trimming stripped 4 bases from V and 4 bases from J, with 10 bases between. The CDR3 loop is CSVAPARETQYF. The CDR3 region has the DNA TGCAGCGTTGCCCCGGCTAGAGAGACCCAGTACTTC.

This clone has just one count. The genes are TRBV7-9 and TRBJ1-3; D is uncertain. This CDR3 region has 14 residues. CDR1 SEHNR and CDR2 FQNEAQ come from the germline V gene (reference sequence). V was cut by 6 bases and J by 3 bases, with 12 bases left in between. The CDR3 coding sequence is TGTGCCAGCAGAACGCCCGGCGATGGAAACACCATATATTTT. This encodes CASRTPGDGNTIYF.

The chain combines TRBV6-1 with TRBJ1-2; perhaps TRBD1 as D (6 bases). The V end lost 0 bases, the J end lost 4 bases, and 12 bases lay between the germline ends. Germline V gene lookup returns CDR1 MNHNS and CDR2 SASEGT. The CDR3 runs to 15 residues. CDR3 sequence: CASSEAPGQLYGYTF. CDR3 sequence (DNA): TGTGCCAGCAGTGAAGCCCCGGGACAACTCTATGGCTACACCTTC.

The chain recombines TRBV7-9 with TRBJ1-1, with D uncertain. Germline assignment: CDR1 SEHNR and CDR2 FQNEAQ (reference sequence). V lost 2 bases and J lost 0, with 10 bases in between. The CDR3 is made up of 15 amino acids. CDR3 in amino acids: CASSLLSTLNTEAFF. The DNA of the CDR3 is TGTGCCAGCAGCTTACTCTCAACTTTGAACACTGAAGCTTTCTTT. Filled out from reference TRBV7-9 and TRBJ1-1, the complete variable domain reads DTGVSQNPRHKITKRGQNVTFRCDPISEHNRLYWYRQTLGQGPEFLTYFQNEAQLEKSRLLSDRFSAERPKGSFSTLEIQRTEQGDSAMYLCASSLLSTLNTEAFFGQGTRLTVV.